This T cell receptor beta chain was profiled in a study of beta chain features in type 1 diabetes. There are 14 residues in the CDR3. Trimming removed 7 bases at V and 1 base at J, with 12 bases between. Germline V gives CDR1 SGHNT, CDR2 YYREEE (reference sequence). Expressed TCRB transcripts were sequenced because the isolated RNA had all been reverse transcribed beforehand. Here immunoSEQ multiplex PCR was the method, and the copy in TCRdb shows in-frame clones only, minus some. The sample records about 180,000 clones, around 13% being singletons. The chain is built from TRBV5-4 and TRBJ2-1; D might be TRBD2 (6 bases). The clonotype was recovered from a woman aged 18 to 35 in good health. The sample comprised central memory CD4+ T cells from blood. The CDR3 spells CASRGSGSYNEQFF. In nucleotides, the CDR3 is TGTGCCAGCCGGGGGTCGGGTTCCTACAATGAGCAGTTCTTC.